The 29 T cell receptor beta chains below were found in one sample sequenced in a study of shared clonotypes between healthy human individuals. TCRdb's copy holds only in-frame clones and misses some; the assay was immunoSEQ multiplex PCR. This table holds roughly 760,000 clones, around 72% found once. The sequenced sample was memory CD4+ T cells sorted from blood. Subset given: CD45RA-negative fraction. The receptors originated from a young woman in good health.

V and J are TRBV19 and TRBJ1-3; D gene unclear. Germline CDR1 is LNHDA and CDR2 is SQIVND (reference sequence). V was cut by 3 bases and J by 0 bases, with 12 bases left in between. The CDR3 spans 16 residues. The CDR3 region is CASSIPYGGSGNTIYF. The CDR3 coding sequence is TGTGCCAGTAGTATTCCCTACGGAGGCTCTGGAAACACCATATATTTT. Based on the CDR3 plus reference TRBV19 and TRBJ1-3, the full variable domain is DGGITQSPKYLFRKEGQNVTLSCEQNLNHDAMYWYRQDPGQGLRLIYYSQIVNDFQKGDIAEGYSVSREKKESFPLTVTSAQKNPTAFYLCASSIPYGGSGNTIYFGEGSWLTVV.

The V gene is TRBV5-6, the J gene TRBJ2-3; TRBD1 matches at 7 bases. Germline trimming cut 4 bases from V and 4 bases from J; bases unmatched to any gene: 12. CDR1 and CDR2 from the germline V gene are SGHDT and YYEEEE. The length of the CDR3 is 16 residues. In DNA, the CDR3 is TGTGCCAGCAGCCCCCAATCAGGGGGTCGCGCAGATACGCAGTATTTT. Protein product: CASSPQSGGRADTQYF.

This chain uses TRBV7-2 with TRBJ1-2; the match to TRBD1 covers 9 bases. Germline lookup yields CDR1 SGHTA and CDR2 FQGNSA. The junction had 5 bases not matched to a gene; V was cut back by 1 base and J by 5 bases. This CDR3 has 15 amino acids. CDR3 in DNA: TGTGCCAGCAGCTTAGTAGGACAGGGGATGTATGGCTACACCTTC. It encodes CASSLVGQGMYGYTF.

The rearrangement links TRBV5-4 to TRBJ1-1; 7 nucleotides match TRBD1. Germline CDR1 reads SGHNT; CDR2 reads YYREEE (reference sequence). Germline trimming cut 10 bases from V and 2 bases from J; bases unmatched to any gene: 14. There are 15 residues in the CDR3. In DNA, the CDR3 is TGTGCCGGAATGGGACAGCCTGCCGCTAACACTGAAGCTTTCTTT. Its protein is CAGMGQPAANTEAFF.

The chain employs TRBV15 and TRBJ1-5; 7 bases are a match to TRBD1. Germline CDR1 and CDR2: LNHNV and YYDKDF (reference sequence). After removal of 3 bases from V and 4 bases from J, the junction contained 3 bases not matched to a gene. There are 14 residues in the CDR3. CDR3 loop: CATSSGTDNQPQHF. CDR3 coding DNA: TGTGCCACCAGCAGTGGGACAGATAATCAGCCCCAGCATTTT. The full variable domain, its missing parts supplied by reference TRBV15 and TRBJ1-5, is DAMVIQNPRYQVTQFGKPVTLSCSQTLNHNVMYWYQQKSSQAPKLLFHYYDKDFNNEADTPDNFQSRRPNTSFCFLDIRSPGLGDTAMYLCATSSGTDNQPQHFGDGTRLSIL.

This clone was recorded once. The CDR3 DNA sequence: TGTGCCAGTAGTATCCAGGGTCCAAACATTCAGTACTTC. Amino acid sequence: CASSIQGPNIQYF. J is TRBJ2-4 and V is TRBV19; tentative D call: TRBD1 (5 bases). The germline V gene has CDR1 LNHDA and CDR2 SQIVND (reference sequence). The ends were cut back, 3 bases at V and 6 bases at J, with 9 bases in the middle. The CDR3 runs 13 residues.

The V and J genes are TRBV6-1 and TRBJ2-1; D gene ambiguous. CDR1 and CDR2 (germline): MNHNS, SASEGT. V lost 6 bases to trimming and J lost 5 bases, with 11 bases between them. There are 13 residues in the CDR3. The CDR3 DNA reads as TGTGCCAGCAGGGGATGGCTCCACAATGAGCAGTTCTTC. Translation gives CASRGWLHNEQFF.

The chain recombines TRBV15 with TRBJ2-3, with D hard to call. Germline CDR1 LNHNV, CDR2 YYDKDF (reference sequence). V lost 0 bases, J lost 0 bases, and 7 bases lay in between. This CDR3 has 15 amino acids. Here the CDR3 reads CATSRDGYSTDTQYF. CDR3 DNA: TGTGCCACCAGCAGAGATGGGTACAGCACAGATACGCAGTATTTT.

The J gene is TRBJ2-2, the V gene TRBV19; D might be TRBD1 or TRBD2, each matching 5 bases. The V gene lost 7 bases and the J gene lost 0 bases, with 12 bases spanning the gap. CDR1 and CDR2 (germline): LNHDA, SQIVND (reference sequence). This CDR3 comprises 15 residues. CDR3 sequence (DNA): TGTGCCAGTAAGGTTGGGACGGCGAACACCGGGGAGCTGTTTTTT. Encoded protein: CASKVGTANTGELFF. Complete variable domain (other parts from reference TRBV19 and TRBJ2-2): DGGITQSPKYLFRKEGQNVTLSCEQNLNHDAMYWYRQDPGQGLRLIYYSQIVNDFQKGDIAEGYSVSREKKESFPLTVTSAQKNPTAFYLCASKVGTANTGELFFGEGSRLTVL.

The chain uses TRBV6-5 and TRBJ1-1, with D unresolved. The ends were cut back, 6 bases at V and 4 bases at J, with 12 bases in the middle. This CDR3 is 13 amino acids long. Germline V gives CDR1 MNHEY, CDR2 SVGAGI. The CDR3 nucleotides read TGTGCCAGCAGGAACGGTGGTAGCACTGAAGCTTTCTTT. This encodes CASRNGGSTEAFF.

About this clone: This may be a read error: a much more frequent sequence differs by one nucleotide. The chain couples TRBV7-8 to TRBJ1-3, with D uncertain. CDR3 size: 13 residues. V was pared by 2 bases and J by 0 bases, with 2 bases between. From germline, CDR1 is SGHVS and CDR2 FQNEAQ. The CDR3 nucleotides read TGTGCCAGCAGCTTAAACTCTGGAAACACCATATATTTT. Translated: CASSLNSGNTIYF.

This clone was observed a handful of times. The rearrangement links TRBV4-1 to TRBJ2-4, with 14 bases matching TRBD2. From germline, CDR1 is MGHRA and CDR2 YSYEKL. This CDR3 has 19 residues. The junction had 11 bases not matched to a gene; V was cut back by 5 bases and J by 2 bases. CDR3 region: CASSNSPGTSGSSKNIQYF. In DNA form, the CDR3 reads TGCGCCAGCAGCAACAGTCCCGGGACTAGCGGGAGTTCCAAAAACATTCAGTACTTC.

This clone occurred a few times. The genes are TRBV6-6 and TRBJ2-6; unclear D gene. The CDR3 sequence is 16 residues long. V lost 7 bases and J 0 bases, leaving 13 bases between the germline ends. Germline V gene data show CDR1 as MNHNY and CDR2 as SVGAGI (reference sequence). The CDR3: CASIGQASSGANVLTF. The CDR3 DNA is TGTGCCAGCATCGGGCAGGCTAGCTCTGGGGCCAACGTCCTGACTTTC.

This clone was found many times. The sample holds other DNA sequences that translate to the same CDR3. This chain links TRBV2 with TRBJ1-4; TRBD1 might be the D (5 bases). This CDR3 spans 14 amino acids. CDR1 is SNHLY and CDR2 is FYNNEI in the germline V gene. Trimming removed 7 bases at V and 4 bases at J, with 13 bases between. CDR3 in DNA: TGTGCCAGCACGAGCAGGGCCGGTAATGAAAAACTGTTTTTT. It encodes CASTSRAGNEKLFF.

The genes are TRBV5-5 and TRBJ2-3; 10 bases are a match to TRBD2. J was trimmed by 2 bases and V by 0 bases; bases with no gene match: 3. The CDR3 runs 16 residues. The germline CDR1 and CDR2 sequences are SGHKS and YYEKEE (reference sequence). In nucleotides, the CDR3 is TGTGCCAGCAGCTTGGGGACTAGCGGTCTCACAGATACGCAGTATTTT. Its translation: CASSLGTSGLTDTQYF.

The J gene is TRBJ2-1, the V gene TRBV29-1; 8 nucleotides line up with TRBD2. This CDR3 is built from 13 residues. V gave up 7 bases and J gave up 8 bases; unmatched junction bases: 10. Germline V gene lookup returns CDR1 SQVTM and CDR2 ANQGSEA. This CDR3 reads CSGLTSAGYEQFF. The CDR3 nucleotides are TGCAGCGGCTTGACTAGCGCAGGGTATGAGCAGTTCTTC.

This clone showed up just once. J is TRBJ2-7 and V is TRBV30; 8 nucleotides align to TRBD1. The CDR3 consists of 12 residues. With V trimmed by 7 bases and J by 6 bases, 8 bases remained unmatched. From germline, CDR1 is GTSNPN and CDR2 SVGIG (reference sequence). CDR3 in amino acids: CAYTGQGFEQYF. CDR3 nucleotide sequence: TGTGCCTATACAGGACAGGGATTCGAGCAGTACTTC.

The chain is built from TRBV7-2 and TRBJ2-5, with D tentatively TRBD2 (5 bases). Germline assignment: CDR1 SGHTA and CDR2 FQGNSA. Trimming stripped 1 base from V and 9 bases from J, with 15 bases between. The CDR3 loop spans 14 amino acids. The CDR3 DNA sequence: TGTGCCAGCAGCTTAGGAACCCAAAACGGGGCCCAGTACTTC. Translated: CASSLGTQNGAQYF. Together with reference TRBV7-2 and TRBJ2-5, the CDR3 gives the full variable domain: GAGVSQSPSNKVTEKGKDVELRCDPISGHTALYWYRQSLGQGLEFLIYFQGNSAPDKSGLPSDRFSAERTGGSVSTLTIQRTQQEDSAVYLCASSLGTQNGAQYFGPGTRLLVL.

This sequence joins TRBV15 and TRBJ2-1, with D perhaps TRBD1 or TRBD2 (5 bases each). V dropped 0 bases and J dropped 5 bases, with 14 bases sitting between them. CDR1 is LNHNV and CDR2 is YYDKDF in the germline V gene (reference sequence). This CDR3 comprises 16 residues. In nucleotides, the CDR3 is TGTGCCACCAGCAGAGATCAGCTCAGGGAGAACAATGAGCAGTTCTTC. It yields the protein CATSRDQLRENNEQFF.

In its sample, this clone was seen once. The J gene is TRBJ1-2, the V gene TRBV5-4; 7 nucleotides agree with TRBD1. CDR1 and CDR2 from the germline V gene are SGHNT and YYREEE (reference sequence). The CDR3 length is 14 residues. The V and J ends lost 6 bases and 2 bases, in that order; junction bases with no gene match: 7. The CDR3 region has the DNA TGTGCCAGCACCCAGGGGGGTCGGAACTATGGCTACACCTTC. Translation: CASTQGGRNYGYTF.

This chain uses TRBV15 with TRBJ2-2; the match to TRBD1 covers 7 bases. CDR1 and CDR2 from the germline V gene are LNHNV and YYDKDF (reference sequence). The length of the CDR3 is 13 residues. V shed 6 bases, J shed 8 bases, and the junction held 6 bases outside the gene matches. The CDR3 DNA is TGTGCCACCAGGGCAGGGACAGCGGGGGAGCTGTTTTTT. This codes for CATRAGTAGELFF.

The chain carries TRBV11-2 and TRBJ2-1; D is ambiguous. V was shortened by 0 bases and J by 5 bases, with 8 bases between the two germline ends. This CDR3 comprises 14 residues. Germline CDR1 and CDR2: SGHAT and FQNNGV. CDR3 sequence reads: CASSLERSDNEQFF. The CDR3 nucleotides are TGTGCCAGCAGCTTAGAACGGAGTGACAATGAGCAGTTCTTC.

This chain connects TRBV9 to TRBJ2-3; no reliable D call. Trimming left V 0 bases short and J 2 bases short, with 7 bases between. This CDR3 region has 14 residues. Germline CDR1 SGDLS, CDR2 YYNGEE. CDR3 in DNA: TGTGCCAGCAGCGTAGGGACCCACACAGATACGCAGTATTTT. Translated, it gives CASSVGTHTDTQYF.

This clone has more than one count but fewer than ten. The rearrangement uses TRBV6-1 and TRBJ2-7; D unresolved. Germline V gene data show CDR1 as MNHNS and CDR2 as SASEGT. The CDR3 covers 15 residues. V was clipped by 6 bases and J by 3 bases, with 18 bases between them. The CDR3 coding sequence is TGTGCCAGCAGGCCTGTAGGGATCCTGGGCTACGAGCAGTACTTC. Translated, it gives CASRPVGILGYEQYF.

This chain uses TRBV5-4 with TRBJ2-7; TRBD1 matches at 12 bases. V was clipped by 3 bases and J by 3 bases; unmatched bases: 4. Germline lookup yields CDR1 SGHNT and CDR2 YYREEE (reference sequence). The CDR3 totals 15 residues. The CDR3 here is CASSSGTGGIYEQYF. For the CDR3, the DNA is TGTGCCAGCAGCTCCGGGACAGGGGGCATCTACGAGCAGTACTTC.

The chain couples TRBV28 to TRBJ1-2; 10 nucleotides match TRBD1. From germline, CDR1 is MDHEN and CDR2 SYDVKM. After removal of 8 bases from V and 5 bases from J, the junction contained 8 bases not matched to a gene. The CDR3 length is 14 residues. The CDR3 coding sequence is TGTGCCAGCGGGTACCCGGGACAGGGGTATGGCTACACCTTC. As protein: CASGYPGQGYGYTF.

The chain uses TRBV5-6 and TRBJ1-4; TRBD1 might be the D (5 bases). This CDR3 is built from 14 residues. In germline, CDR1 is SGHDT, CDR2 YYEEEE. V was cut by 0 bases and J by 6 bases, with 9 bases left in between. The CDR3 bases are TGTGCCAGCAGCTTGGGCAGGGTAGATGAAAAACTGTTTTTT. This encodes CASSLGRVDEKLFF.

This chain uses TRBV19 with TRBJ1-4; 7 positions agree with TRBD1. The length of the CDR3 is 14 residues. Looked up from germline, CDR1 is LNHDA and CDR2 is SQIVND (reference sequence). The J segment lost 11 bases and the V segment lost 2 bases, leaving 8 bases of the junction unmatched. The CDR3 sequence: CASSIPGQVGKLFF. The DNA of the CDR3 is TGTGCCAGTAGTATACCCGGACAGGTCGGGAAACTGTTTTTT. The full variable domain, in which reference TRBV19 and TRBJ1-4 provide the parts outside the CDR3, is DGGITQSPKYLFRKEGQNVTLSCEQNLNHDAMYWYRQDPGQGLRLIYYSQIVNDFQKGDIAEGYSVSREKKESFPLTVTSAQKNPTAFYLCASSIPGQVGKLFFGSGTQLSVL.

This clone has just a few counts. The J gene is TRBJ2-6, the V gene TRBV18, with D maybe TRBD2 (5 bases). The CDR3 runs 17 residues. Per germline, CDR1 KGHSH and CDR2 LQKENI. V was trimmed by 3 bases and J by 4 bases, leaving 16 bases between them. CDR3 DNA sequence: TGTGCCAGCTCACCCTCTAGCAACGTAGCCGGGGCCAACGTCCTGACTTTC. Residues: CASSPSSNVAGANVLTF.